These 30 T cell receptor beta chains were sequenced from one sample in a study of human T cells and chemical hapten exposure. MiXCR, applied by TCRdb to the RACE reads, yields one record per CDR3 protein. The data show more than 75,000 distinct CDR3 sequences, about 9.4% seen once. Time point reported: patch test 2, 6 weeks after DPC sensitization. Sample treatment: therapeutic diphenylcyclopropenone sensitization with weekly scalp DPC. Sequencing was performed on whole blood, taken in connection with sensitization to the hapten diphenylcyclopropenone (DPC). The receptors were gathered from a woman in her 30s with alopecia areata. Some clones in this sample may be carry-over from other donors' samples.

A note on this clonotype: A much larger clone lies one base from this, so it may be a read error. The J gene is TRBJ1-1, the V gene TRBV20-1; maybe TRBD1 (5 bases). The CDR3 contains 14 residues. The germline V gene encodes CDR1 DFQATT and CDR2 SNEGSKA (reference sequence). CDR3: CSARVGTLNTEASF. CDR3 nucleotide sequence: TGCAGTGCTAGAGTAGGGACCCTGAACACTGAAGCTTCCTTT.

This clonotype was seen many times. The V and J genes are TRBV21-1 and TRBJ2-7; the D call in the table, TRBD2, was not verified against the DNA. TRBV21-1 is shown as a pseudogene. The CDR3 is 15 amino acids. The CDR3 DNA sequence: TGTGCCAGCGGTCTCCCCAGGCGGGAGCCCCACGAGCAGTACTTC. It specifies CASGLPRREPHEQYF.

In this sample, this clonotype turned up many times. The rearrangement links TRBV20-1 to TRBJ1-6, with D unresolved. Looked up from germline, CDR1 is DFQATT and CDR2 is SNEGSKA (reference sequence). There are 16 residues in the CDR3. The V end lost 2 bases, the J end lost 0 bases, and 11 bases lay between the germline ends. CDR3 loop: CSARQAQSSYNSPLHF. The CDR3 DNA reads as TGCAGTGCTAGACAGGCACAAAGCTCCTATAATTCACCCCTCCACTTT.

There are many counts of this clonotype. The gene calls are TRBV29-1 and TRBJ2-5; 8 nucleotides align to TRBD1. The CDR3 is 11 amino acids. V shed 7 bases, J shed 4 bases, and the junction held 2 bases outside the gene matches. Germline V gene sequence: CDR1 SQVTM, CDR2 ANQGSEA. CDR3 amino acids: CSGTGGETQYF. CDR3 sequence (DNA): TGCAGCGGCACAGGGGGAGAGACCCAGTACTTC.

This chain connects TRBV29-1 to TRBJ2-7, with TRBD1 matching 9 bases. The CDR3 covers 13 residues. The junction had 8 bases not matched to a gene; V was cut back by 7 bases and J by 4 bases. Germline values: CDR1 SQVTM, CDR2 ANQGSEA. The CDR3 DNA sequence: TGCAGCGCCACAGGGGGCCGCCTTTACGAGCAGTACTTC. As protein: CSATGGRLYEQYF.

This clonotype turned up a few times. The CDR3, as DNA: TGCAGTGCTGGGGGCGGGAGCGGATACAATGAGCAGTTCTTC. Translation gives CSAGGGSGYNEQFF. The rearrangement links TRBV20-1 to TRBJ2-1, with D perhaps matching TRBD2 (7 bases). The CDR3 runs to 14 residues. Germline assignment: CDR1 DFQATT and CDR2 SNEGSKA (reference sequence). V lost 5 bases and J lost 4, with 15 bases in between.

This clonotype was seen ten or more times. The chain links TRBV28 to TRBJ1-2; D uncertain. The CDR3 length is 15 residues. Looked up from germline, CDR1 is MDHEN and CDR2 is SYDVKM. The V and J ends lost 6 bases and 2 bases respectively, with 16 bases between them. In nucleotides, the CDR3 is TGTGCCAGCAGAGTCCCACTGACGGAGAACTATGGCTACACCTTC. Amino acid sequence: CASRVPLTENYGYTF.

This clonotype was seen a few times. The chain combines TRBV28 with TRBJ1-4; D is uncertain. Per germline, CDR1 MDHEN and CDR2 SYDVKM. Between the trimmed V and J ends, which lost 5 bases and 3 bases, there was a span of 13 bases. This CDR3 has 15 amino acids. The CDR3, as DNA: TGTGCCAGCAGTGAGAGACGGGCAGCTAATGAAAAACTGTTTTTT. It yields the protein CASSERRAANEKLFF.

The sample holds many counts of this clonotype. The CDR3: CASSFTGPQGEQYF. The CDR3 DNA reads TGTGCCAGCAGCTTTACAGGGCCCCAAGGGGAGCAGTACTTC. The chain carries TRBV7-2 and TRBJ2-7; D might be TRBD1 (6 bases). The CDR3 consists of 14 residues. Trimming stripped 3 bases from V and 7 bases from J, with 16 bases between. Germline values: CDR1 SGHTA, CDR2 FQGNSA.

Many counts were recorded for this clonotype. The chain joins TRBV10-2 to TRBJ2-1, with D possibly being TRBD1 or TRBD2 (6 bases each). Looked up from germline, CDR1 is WSHSY and CDR2 is SAAADI. V was clipped by 5 bases and J by 15 bases, with 20 bases between them. CDR3 size: 13 residues. The CDR3 DNA reads TGCGCCAGCAGTTCTTTACTAGCAGGGGAAATGTTCTTC. This gives the protein CASSSLLAGEMFF.

The sample holds many counts of this clonotype. This chain connects TRBV27 to TRBJ1-6; D is undetermined. Germline V gene sequence: CDR1 MNHEY, CDR2 SMNVEV (reference sequence). The V and J ends lost 6 bases and 4 bases respectively, with 7 bases between them. This CDR3 comprises 13 residues. The CDR3 loop is CASRGSYNSPLHF. The CDR3 DNA sequence: TGTGCCAGCAGAGGGAGTTATAATTCACCCCTCCACTTT.

This clonotype was detected a few times. The chain employs TRBV20-1 and TRBJ2-1; TRBD2 matches at 8 bases. The V gene's germline CDR1 is DFQATT and CDR2 SNEGSKA (reference sequence). V shed 0 bases, J shed 5 bases, and the junction held 6 bases outside the gene matches. This CDR3 region has 15 residues. The CDR3 region is CSARDSGGRNNEQFF. The CDR3 region has the DNA TGCAGTGCTAGAGATTCGGGGGGGCGTAACAATGAGCAGTTCTTC.

This clonotype was detected ten times or more. The V and J genes are TRBV6-4 and TRBJ1-1, with 7 bases lining up with TRBD1. The CDR3 runs to 15 residues. The germline CDR1 and CDR2 sequences are MRHNA and SNTAGT. The J segment lost 3 bases and the V segment lost 0 bases, leaving 4 bases of the junction unmatched. CDR3 residues: CASSDSEGADTEAFF. The CDR3 nucleotides are TGTGCCAGCAGTGACTCGGAGGGGGCGGACACTGAAGCTTTCTTT.

In its sample, this clonotype was seen a few times. This sequence joins TRBV12-3 or TRBV12-4 and TRBJ2-2, with TRBD2 identical over 7 bases. The CDR3 spans 14 residues. J was trimmed by 4 bases and V by 6 bases; bases with no gene match: 5. The DNA for the CDR3 is TGTGCCAGCAGATACGGGAGGCCCACCGGGGAGCTGTTTTTT. Translating gives CASRYGRPTGELFF.

This clonotype was counted many times. The chain links TRBV20-1 to TRBJ2-1; 8 positions match TRBD1. The V and J ends lost 6 bases and 7 bases, in that order; junction bases with no gene match: 8. CDR1 and CDR2 from the germline V gene are DFQATT and SNEGSKA (reference sequence). This CDR3 region has 13 residues. CDR3 sequence (DNA): TGCAGTGCGCTTCAGGGGGCGAGAAATGAGCAGTTCTTC. Amino acid sequence: CSALQGARNEQFF.

This clonotype was seen a handful of times. This chain connects TRBV10-3 to TRBJ2-3; 12 bases agree with TRBD2. The V gene end was trimmed by 2 bases and the J gene end by 6 bases; junction bases not matched to a gene: 3. CDR3 length equals 15 residues. Germline assignment: CDR1 ENHRY and CDR2 SYGVKD. The CDR3 protein is CAISEGLAGSDTQYF. In DNA, the CDR3 is TGTGCCATCAGTGAGGGACTAGCGGGGAGTGATACGCAGTATTTT.

This clonotype came up many times. The chain recombines TRBV2 with TRBJ1-2, with D possibly being TRBD1 (6 bases). Germline lookup yields CDR1 SNHLY and CDR2 FYNNEI. CDR3 length equals 12 residues. The ends were cut back, 4 bases at V and 9 bases at J, with 12 bases in the middle. DNA of the CDR3: TGTGCCAGCAGTGGGGACAAGGGCAGCTACACCTTC. Encoded protein: CASSGDKGSYTF.

This clonotype was recorded many times. V usage is TRBV21-1 and J usage is TRBJ2-2; the DNA was not compared with TRBD1, the D call given in the table. TRBV21-1 is given as a pseudogene. The CDR3 contains 16 residues. CDR3 in amino acids: CASTIWRDRGTGELFF. The DNA of the CDR3 is TGTGCCAGCACCATCTGGAGGGACAGGGGGACCGGGGAGCTGTTTTTT.

This clonotype came up a few times. The chain links TRBV20-1 to TRBJ2-2; D perhaps matches TRBD1 (6 bases). V was pared by 4 bases and J by 3 bases, with 15 bases between. Germline assignment: CDR1 DFQATT and CDR2 SNEGSKA (reference sequence). CDR3 length: 15 amino acids. CDR3 in amino acids: CSAKGTSGYTGELFF. Here the CDR3 DNA reads TGCAGTGCTAAGGGGACATCCGGGTACACCGGGGAGCTGTTTTTT.

The rearrangement links TRBV5-5 to TRBJ2-2; 7 positions match TRBD2. The CDR3 is made up of 16 amino acids. Germline V lookup: CDR1 SGHKS, CDR2 YYEKEE (reference sequence). The ends lost 5 bases at V and 2 bases at J; junction bases unmatched: 9. CDR3 loop: CASRHTSVINTGELFF. CDR3 sequence (DNA): TGTGCCAGCAGGCATACTAGCGTAATTAACACCGGGGAGCTGTTTTTT.

This clonotype was seen repeatedly, ten times or more. The J gene is TRBJ2-1, the V gene TRBV29-1; 11 bases map to TRBD2. CDR3 length equals 13 residues. V shed 5 bases, J shed 10 bases, and the junction held 7 bases outside the gene matches. The germline V gene encodes CDR1 SQVTM and CDR2 ANQGSEA. DNA for the CDR3: TGCAGCGTTCCGGGACTAGCGGTAATCGAGCAGTTCTTC. Its protein is CSVPGLAVIEQFF.

Comments on this clonotype: A single base separates this from a much larger clone, so it may be a read error. The V gene is TRBV4-2, the J gene TRBJ1-4; D is unclear. The CDR3 runs 15 residues. Germline CDR1 LGHNA, CDR2 YNFKEQ. CDR3 amino acids: CASSPSLATNEELFF. Here the CDR3 DNA reads TGTGCCAGCAGCCCATCACTTGCAACTAATGAAGAACTGTTTTTT.

This clonotype was counted ten times or more. The chain uses TRBV2 and TRBJ1-1; D remains ambiguous. This CDR3 spans 14 amino acids. Germline V lookup: CDR1 SNHLY, CDR2 FYNNEI. V was clipped by 8 bases and J by 4 bases, with 17 bases between them. CDR3 protein: CASLGFGVGTEAFF. DNA for the CDR3: TGTGCCAGCCTTGGCTTTGGAGTTGGCACTGAAGCTTTCTTT.

This clonotype was detected ten times or more. V usage is TRBV7-2 and J usage is TRBJ2-2; no definite D call. The CDR3 sequence is 16 residues long. Trimming took off 1 base at V and 6 bases at J, with 15 bases between the two ends. Germline CDR1 SGHTA, CDR2 FQGNSA. This CDR3 reads CASSLVASSVSGELFF. In DNA, the CDR3 is TGTGCCAGCAGCTTAGTGGCGTCATCGGTTTCCGGGGAGCTGTTTTTT.

This clonotype has ten or more counts. The chain carries TRBV12-3 or TRBV12-4 and TRBJ2-7, with 7 nucleotides matching TRBD1. The trim removed 4 bases at V and 3 bases at J, leaving 6 bases unmatched. The CDR3 totals 14 residues. CDR3: CASSSSAGGYEQYF. CDR3 DNA: TGTGCCAGCAGTTCATCCGCAGGGGGCTACGAGCAGTACTTC.

This clonotype was observed a few times. This chain joins TRBV5-4 and TRBJ1-1; 7 bases are a match to TRBD1. Germline V CDR1 and CDR2: SGHNT, YYREEE (reference sequence). The CDR3 is made up of 15 amino acids. V lost 0 bases and J lost 3; bases outside the gene matches: 5. DNA for the CDR3: TGTGCCAGCAGCTTGGGACAGGGAAGGGACACTGAAGCTTTCTTT. This encodes CASSLGQGRDTEAFF.

This clonotype was recorded many times. The chain is built from TRBV28 and TRBJ2-3; a possible D gene is TRBD2 (6 bases). V was shortened by 6 bases and J by 7 bases, with 23 bases between the two germline ends. The CDR3 spans 16 residues. Germline loops: CDR1 MDHEN, CDR2 SYDVKM. CDR3 residues: CASSPTSPGRTNTQYF. DNA for the CDR3: TGTGCCAGCAGCCCAACGTCCCCCGGGAGAACGAATACGCAGTATTTT. The whole variable domain, remainder taken from reference TRBV28 and TRBJ2-3, is DVKVTQSSRYLVKRTGEKVFLECVQDMDHENMFWYRQDPGLGLRLIYFSYDVKMKEKGDIPEGYSVSREKKERFSLILESASTNQTSMYLCASSPTSPGRTNTQYFGPGTRLTVL.

This clonotype was recorded at least ten times. V and J are TRBV3-1 and TRBJ2-3; D uncertain. CDR1 and CDR2 (germline): LGHDT, YNNKEL (reference sequence). The length of the CDR3 is 14 residues. Trimming left V 1 base short and J 2 bases short, with 7 bases between. CDR3 amino acids: CASSQGDSTDTQYF. CDR3 DNA sequence: TGTGCCAGCAGCCAAGGAGACTCCACAGATACGCAGTATTTT.

CDR3 in DNA: TGTGCCAGCAGCCAAGGGACAGTGACCGGGGAGCTGTTTTTT. This encodes CASSQGTVTGELFF. This chain links TRBV3-1 with TRBJ2-2; TRBD1 might be the D (6 bases). The V gene lost 1 base and the J gene lost 5 bases, with 8 bases spanning the gap. CDR3 length: 14 amino acids. Germline V gene sequence: CDR1 LGHDT, CDR2 YNNKEL (reference sequence).

This clonotype was counted only a few times. This chain connects TRBV19 to TRBJ1-5; D remains unclear. Germline V gives CDR1 LNHDA, CDR2 SQIVND (reference sequence). This CDR3 region has 11 residues. Trimming took 7 bases from V and 5 from J, leaving 6 bases between them. CDR3 DNA sequence: TGTGCCAGTAAGGGCGATCAGCCCCAGCATTTT. Translation gives CASKGDQPQHF.